Presented here are 2 T cell receptor beta chains from one specimen sequenced in a study of a mutant IDH1 vaccine in newly diagnosed glioma. The protocol was immunoSEQ multiplex PCR, while the TCRdb copy is restricted to in-frame clones and leaves out a portion. The sample includes about 54,000 clones, about 86% of them seen just once. The time point is: week 5, during vaccination. All doses held 300 ug of mutant IDH1 20-mer peptide, with topical imiquimod. Antigens of these TCRs are unknown. The source was PBMCs, collected from a glioma patient whose treatment included an IDH1 peptide vaccine. These receptors all come from a man aged 30 to 45 with glioma.

This CDR3 is CASTEGLSTDYEQYF. The CDR3, as DNA: TGTGCCAGCACTGAGGGACTCTCCACAGATTACGAGCAGTACTTC. The genes are TRBV2 and TRBJ2-7, with TRBD2 as a possible D gene (6 bases). The V gene's germline CDR1 is SNHLY and CDR2 FYNNEI. The CDR3 loop spans 15 amino acids. The ends were cut back, 7 bases at V and 4 bases at J, with 20 bases in the middle.

The chain carries TRBV7-2 and TRBJ2-3; 12 bases fit TRBD2. Germline V gives CDR1 SGHTA, CDR2 FQGNSA. The CDR3 has 16 amino acids. The trim removed 3 bases at V and 2 bases at J, leaving 3 bases unmatched. The CDR3 loop is CASSFGLAGFTDTQYF. DNA for the CDR3: TGTGCCAGCAGCTTCGGACTAGCGGGGTTCACAGATACGCAGTATTTT. The whole variable domain, filled in from reference TRBV7-2 and TRBJ2-3, reads GAGVSQSPSNKVTEKGKDVELRCDPISGHTALYWYRQSLGQGLEFLIYFQGNSAPDKSGLPSDRFSAERTGGSVSTLTIQRTQQEDSAVYLCASSFGLAGFTDTQYFGPGTRLTVL.